A selection of T cell receptor beta chains follows, all from one sample in a study of human T cells and chemical hapten exposure. TCRdb analysed the RACE reads with MiXCR anew, one entry per CDR3 protein. The repertoire consists of about 380,000 distinct CDR3 sequences, with around 6% occurring once and the leading ten covering about 5.4%. This specimen consisted of whole blood, obtained in connection with sensitization to the hapten diphenylcyclopropenone (DPC). All receptors come from a young woman with alopecia areata. Some clones in this sample may be carry-over from other donors' samples. Both conserved end residues are part of each CDR3. D genes are given only for firm matches. Clone size is given for some rows only: seen once, a few or many times, or a class if the clone is expanded.

d_call,v_call,clone_size,j_call,cdr3_nt,cdr3_aa
.,TRBV29-1,.,TRBJ1-1,TGCAGCGTTTTGATCACTGAAGCTTTCTTT,CSVLITEAFF
.,TRBV7-6,.,TRBJ2-7,TGTGCCAGCAGCTTAGGGGGATACTACGAGCAGTACTTC,CASSLGGYYEQYF
TRBD1,TRBV28,few,TRBJ2-7,TGTGCCAGCAGGCCCCGACAGGGGGCCTACGAGCAGTACTTC,CASRPRQGAYEQYF
TRBD1,TRBV2,.,TRBJ1-6,TGTGCCAGCCACAGGGGGCTTAATTCACCCCTCCACTTT,CASHRGLNSPLHF
.,TRBV15,many,TRBJ1-5,TGTGCCACCAGCAGGGAGGGGCGAGGGGCCGTGGATCAGCCCCAGCATTTT,CATSREGRGAVDQPQHF
TRBD1,TRBV12-3/TRBV12-4,many,TRBJ1-4,TGTGCCAGCAGCCTGGGACAGGCAGGGAGTAATGAAAAACTGTTTTTT,CASSLGQAGSNEKLFF
.,TRBV4-3,many,TRBJ1-6,TGCGCCAGCAGCCAAGGTCCCGGCAGTTTTAATTCACCCCTCCACTTT,CASSQGPGSFNSPLHF
.,TRBV6-1,few,TRBJ2-7,TGTGCCAGCAGTGAGTCCCGGTGGCAGACCTACGAGCAGTACTTC,CASSESRWQTYEQYF
TRBD2,TRBV5-1,.,TRBJ2-3,TGCGCCAGCGGTTATAACGGGGGGGCCGGAGATACGCAGTATTTT,CASGYNGGAGDTQYF
TRBD1,TRBV12-3/TRBV12-4,many,TRBJ1-4,TGTGCCAGCAGTTTGACAGGGGCAAATGAAAAACTGTTTTTT,CASSLTGANEKLFF
TRBD1,TRBV27,few,TRBJ1-1,TGTGCCAGCAGTTGGGACAGGGAGGGTGAAGCTTTCTTT,CASSWDREGEAFF